These 13 T cell receptor beta chains were all obtained from the same sample, sequenced in a study of OX40 agonist ivuxolimab in advanced cancers. Some clones are missing from TCRdb's copy, which holds only in-frame ones; the method was immunoSEQ multiplex PCR. This table holds approximately 63,000 clones, over 75% found once. Specimen: CD4+ or CD8+ T cells sorted from blood, collected in a trial of the OX40 agonist ivuxolimab. The receptors stem from an adult with an advanced solid tumor such as melanoma, head and neck, liver or kidney cancer.

This sequence joins TRBV7-9 and TRBJ1-4, with D unclear. Germline CDR1 reads SEHNR; CDR2 reads FQNEAQ (reference sequence). The length of the CDR3 is 16 residues. The V end lost 5 bases, the J end lost 5 bases, and 18 bases lay between the germline ends. CDR3 loop: CASSLQLKAENEKLFF. As DNA, the CDR3 is TGTGCCAGCAGCCTACAGCTAAAGGCGGAAAATGAAAAACTGTTTTTT.

This chain links TRBV7-2 with TRBJ1-1; D is unresolved. V was pared by 4 bases and J by 0 bases, with 15 bases between. The CDR3 contains 16 residues. Germline CDR1 and CDR2: SGHTA and FQGNSA. CDR3 coding DNA: TGTGCCAGCAGCTCTGGACCCGGTGGGGTGAACACTGAAGCTTTCTTT. It yields the protein CASSSGPGGVNTEAFF.

This chain connects TRBV4-3 to TRBJ2-1; D remains ambiguous. Germline loops: CDR1 LGHNA, CDR2 YSLEER. This CDR3 contains 17 residues. The V end was cut by 0 bases, the J end by 2 bases, with 14 bases between. The CDR3 DNA is TGCGCCAGCAGCCAAGATAACACACTGGCGGCCTACAATGAGCAGTTCTTC. It encodes CASSQDNTLAAYNEQFF.

J is TRBJ1-2 and V is TRBV6-9, with no clear D. CDR3 length: 13 residues. CDR1 and CDR2 from the germline V gene are MNHGY and SVAAGI. The V end was cut by 3 bases, the J end by 4 bases, with 9 bases between. The CDR3 DNA reads as TGTGCCAGCAGTTACTCGATTTCCTATGGCTACACCTTC. The encoded protein is CASSYSISYGYTF.

CDR3 protein: CASSSPGLAGNRVDEQFF. The CDR3 DNA sequence: TGTGCCAGCAGCTCCCCAGGACTAGCGGGGAATCGGGTGGATGAGCAGTTCTTC. V is TRBV5-4 and J is TRBJ2-1; 12 nucleotides align to TRBD2. This CDR3 comprises 18 residues. Germline lookup yields CDR1 SGHNT and CDR2 YYREEE (reference sequence). With 3 bases clipped from V and 8 bases from J, the junction kept 15 bases outside the gene matches.

DNA for the CDR3: TGTGCCAGCAGCCCCCCATTAACTGAAGCTTTCTTT. It codes for CASSPPLTEAFF. J is TRBJ1-1 and V is TRBV7-9; D not certain. The germline V gene has CDR1 SEHNR and CDR2 FQNEAQ (reference sequence). This CDR3 region has 12 residues. The ends were cut back, 5 bases at V and 5 bases at J, with 9 bases in the middle.

The chain has TRBV7-9 and TRBJ1-4; D remains unclear. Trimming took off 8 bases at V and 4 bases at J, with 11 bases between the two ends. CDR1 is SEHNR and CDR2 is FQNEAQ in the germline V gene (reference sequence). This CDR3 has 13 residues. The DNA of the CDR3 is TGTGCCAGCCGGGAAAGGAGTAATGAAAAACTGTTTTTT. It codes for CASRERSNEKLFF.

The rearrangement links TRBV6-5 to TRBJ1-1; tentative D call: TRBD1 (6 bases). This CDR3 comprises 16 residues. Germline V gene lookup returns CDR1 MNHEY and CDR2 SVGAGI. Trimming stripped 0 bases from V and 2 bases from J, with 13 bases between. The CDR3 loop is CASSYSVHRVNTEAFF. The DNA for the CDR3 is TGTGCCAGCAGTTACTCCGTTCACAGGGTAAACACTGAAGCTTTCTTT.

CDR3 in amino acids: CAWSVRVAGGFTQYF. CDR3 in DNA: TGTGCCTGGAGTGTAAGGGTAGCTGGGGGGTTTACGCAGTATTTT. V gene TRBV30 combines with J gene TRBJ2-3; D perhaps matches TRBD2 (6 bases). Deletions cut 0 bases from V and 8 bases from J, with 18 bases between. The CDR3 has 15 residues. Germline loops: CDR1 GTSNPN, CDR2 SVGIG (reference sequence).

This chain uses TRBV30 with TRBJ2-7; 10 bases match TRBD2. The CDR3 has 14 amino acids. Trimming took 5 bases from V and 0 from J; bases not matched to a gene: 4. Germline CDR1 and CDR2: GTSNPN and SVGIG (reference sequence). In nucleotides, the CDR3 is TGTGCCTGGGATACTAGCGGGAACTCCTACGAGCAGTACTTC. Encoded protein: CAWDTSGNSYEQYF.

The gene calls are TRBV16 and TRBJ1-2; D remains unclear. V shed 0 bases and J shed 5 bases, with 10 bases lying between them. In germline, CDR1 is KGHSY, CDR2 FQNENV. CDR3 length: 14 residues. The CDR3 is CASSQSDGEYGYTF. The CDR3 nucleotides read TGTGCCAGCAGCCAATCGGACGGTGAATATGGCTACACCTTC. Full variable domain (rest looked up from reference TRBV16 and TRBJ1-2): GEEVAQTPKHLVRGEGQKAKLYCAPIKGHSYVFWYQQVLKNEFKFLISFQNENVFDETGMPKERFSAKCLPNSPCSLEIQATKLEDSAVYFCASSQSDGEYGYTFGSGTRLTVV.

V gene TRBV28 combines with J gene TRBJ2-7, with a tentative D call TRBD1 (6 bases). Germline V gene data show CDR1 as MDHEN and CDR2 as SYDVKM. CDR3 length equals 13 residues. Deletions cut 5 bases from V and 2 bases from J, with 10 bases between. The CDR3 region has the DNA TGTGCCAGCAGTCCAGGACAGACCTACGAGCAGTACTTC. Amino acid sequence: CASSPGQTYEQYF.

The J gene is TRBJ2-1, the V gene TRBV7-9, with 8 bases that match TRBD1. The CDR3 has 15 residues. The ends lost 5 bases at V and 4 bases at J; junction bases unmatched: 7. Germline V CDR1 and CDR2: SEHNR, FQNEAQ (reference sequence). The CDR3 bases are TGTGCCAGCAGCGTCGGACAGGGACCTTACAATGAGCAGTTCTTC. Its translation is CASSVGQGPYNEQFF. Full variable domain (rest looked up from reference TRBV7-9 and TRBJ2-1): DTGVSQNPRHKITKRGQNVTFRCDPISEHNRLYWYRQTLGQGPEFLTYFQNEAQLEKSRLLSDRFSAERPKGSFSTLEIQRTEQGDSAMYLCASSVGQGPYNEQFFGPGTRLTVL.